This T cell receptor (beta chain) was observed in a study of blood T cell repertoires in COVID-19. In the study overall: Italy, Spain and the United States were the sources of the convalescent and acute COVID-19 samples.

In the original workflow: Quantification of nucleated cells was approximated via reference gene primer amplification. Libraries were prepared by immunoSEQ multiplex PCR; TCRdb keeps only in-frame clonotypes and omits some of them. D and trimming were read from the DNA, whereas the V and J calls and clone size are those reported in that table. The table lists approximately 300,000 clones, about 92% of them singletons. The sequencing sample was made of PBMCs or T cells enriched from blood (not recorded which). This TCR derives from a woman in her twenties or thirties who had recovered from COVID-19.

The CDR3 loop reads CASSLLGDATEHGYTF. CDR3 DNA: TGCGCCAGCAGCTTACTTGGTGACGCGACGGAGCATGGCTACACCTTC. This chain connects TRBV5-1 to TRBJ1-2; D ambiguous. CDR1 and CDR2 (germline): SGHRS, YFSETQ. The CDR3 is made up of 16 amino acids. V lost 2 bases and J lost 6, with 20 bases in between.